There are a few counts of the clone carrying this T cell receptor beta chain. The data derive from a study of blood T cell repertoires in COVID-19. On the study more broadly: Acute-phase and convalescent COVID-19 samples originated in the United States, Italy and Spain. From T cells, B-cell-depleted T cells, or PBMCs came the material, which was cDNA or gDNA.

Original analysis: Cell counts per sample came from amplifying reference gene primers. Clones were sequenced by immunoSEQ multiplex PCR, and TCRdb holds only the in-frame ones, with some missing. D and trimming come from the DNA, and the V and J calls and clone size come from that table. The sample shows over 200,000 clones, 82% of them seen only once. The CDR3 spans 11 residues. Trimming pared 5 bases from V and 1 base from J, leaving 4 bases between. Germline V lookup: CDR1 SGHRS, CDR2 YFSETQ. Input material: peripheral blood. The rearrangement joins TRBV5-1 to TRBJ2-7; the D is unclear. This TCR came from a woman aged 40 to 50 with acute or convalescent COVID-19. DNA for the CDR3: TGCGCCAGCAGGGCTTCCTACGAGCAGTACTTC. The encoded protein is CASRASYEQYF.